A selection of T cell receptor beta chains follows, all from one sample in a study of CD8+ T cells in alopecia areata. The protocol was immunoSEQ multiplex PCR, while the TCRdb copy is restricted to in-frame clones and leaves out a portion. The sample lists over 150,000 clones, roughly three fifths occurring once. The sequencing input was CD8+ T cells sorted from blood. These receptors originate from a human donor in good health. CDR3s include the opening cysteine and the closing phenylalanine or tryptophan. A D gene is named only where the DNA matches it firmly. Only some rows state a clone size, as once, few, many or a class for expanded clones.

CDR3 length,J gene,D gene,clone size,V gene,CDR3 protein,CDR3 DNA
14,TRBJ2-7,.,.,TRBV30,CAWSTGTPRGEQYF,TGTGCCTGGAGTACCGGGACCCCCAGGGGCGAGCAGTACTTC
12,TRBJ1-5,.,few,TRBV5-4,CASSEDNQPQHF,TGTGCCAGCAGCGAGGATAATCAGCCCCAGCATTTT
14,TRBJ2-5,.,.,TRBV2,CASSEFGGQETQYF,TGTGCCAGCAGTGAATTCGGCGGTCAAGAGACCCAGTACTTC
16,TRBJ1-3,.,once,TRBV4-1,CASSQDGGFSGNTIYF,TGCGCCAGCAGCCAAGATGGAGGGTTCTCTGGAAACACCATATATTTT
15,TRBJ2-7,TRBD2,.,TRBV5-1,CASSPRLAGSYEQYF,TGCGCCAGCAGCCCAAGACTAGCGGGTTCCTACGAGCAGTACTTC
12,TRBJ2-7,.,.,TRBV5-6,CASSVTDYEQYF,TGTGCCAGCAGCGTGACAGACTACGAGCAGTACTTC
14,TRBJ1-2,.,.,TRBV27,CASSLTGINYGYTF,TGTGCCAGCAGTTTAACAGGGATCAACTATGGCTACACCTTC
14,TRBJ1-5,.,.,TRBV7-9,CASSLEGGDQPQHF,TGTGCCAGCAGCTTAGAAGGGGGGGATCAGCCCCAGCATTTT
16,TRBJ1-1,.,once,TRBV5-1,CASSFGQGEIGTEAFF,TGCGCCAGCAGCTTCGGTCAGGGAGAAATTGGCACTGAAGCTTTCTTT
13,TRBJ1-1,TRBD1,.,TRBV6-5,CASRGQGSTEAFF,TGTGCCAGCAGAGGACAGGGGAGCACTGAAGCTTTCTTT
18,TRBJ1-1,.,.,TRBV4-1,CASSQEGGRTTLNTEAFF,TGCGCCAGCAGCCAAGAAGGAGGCCGTACCACATTGAACACTGAAGCTTTCTTT
14,TRBJ2-7,.,.,TRBV29-1,CSVEVQTSSYEQYF,TGCAGCGTTGAAGTCCAGACATCCTCCTACGAGCAGTACTTC
13,TRBJ2-7,.,.,TRBV5-1,CASSLVGAQEQYF,TGCGCCAGCAGCTTGGTGGGGGCGCAGGAGCAGTACTTC
15,TRBJ2-7,TRBD2,.,TRBV5-1,CASSFGLADSYEQYF,TGCGCCAGCAGCTTTGGACTAGCGGACTCCTACGAGCAGTACTTC
15,TRBJ2-3,.,.,TRBV9,CASSVGGSSTDTQYF,TGTGCCAGCAGCGTAGGGGGTTCTTCCACAGATACGCAGTATTTT
14,TRBJ1-3,TRBD1,.,TRBV29-1,CSARDREMGNTIYF,TGCAGCGCCCGAGACAGGGAGATGGGAAACACCATATATTTT
13,TRBJ1-1,.,.,TRBV19,CASSIKGGVEAFF,TGTGCCAGTAGTATTAAGGGGGGTGTTGAAGCTTTCTTT
13,TRBJ2-7,.,.,TRBV4-1,CASSQETGYEQYF,TGCGCCAGCAGCCAAGAGACGGGCTACGAGCAGTACTTC
11,TRBJ2-1,.,.,TRBV7-9,CASGDGDEQFF,TGTGCCAGCGGGGACGGCGATGAGCAGTTCTTC
14,TRBJ2-1,.,.,TRBV2,CASSSPGAGNEQFF,TGTGCCAGCAGTTCTCCGGGAGCAGGCAATGAGCAGTTCTTC
15,TRBJ1-1,.,.,TRBV27,CASSLENSLLTEAFF,TGTGCCAGCAGTTTAGAGAACAGTTTATTAACTGAAGCTTTCTTT
13,TRBJ1-5,.,few,TRBV7-3,CASSLALGQPQHF,TGTGCCAGCAGCTTGGCGCTGGGTCAGCCCCAGCATTTT
15,TRBJ1-2,TRBD1,.,TRBV5-6,CASSKDREKYYGYTF,TGTGCCAGCAGTAAGGACAGGGAGAAGTACTATGGCTACACCTTC
15,TRBJ1-1,.,.,TRBV27,CASSSGPQGGTEAFF,TGTGCCAGCAGTTCGGGACCTCAAGGTGGCACTGAAGCTTTCTTT
14,TRBJ1-6,.,few,TRBV10-3,CAISESSGNSPLHF,TGTGCCATCAGTGAGTCCTCTGGGAATTCACCCCTCCACTTT
16,TRBJ2-1,.,.,TRBV4-1,CASSQDPAPSYNEQFF,TGCGCCAGCAGCCAAGACCCAGCGCCTTCCTACAATGAGCAGTTCTTC
11,TRBJ1-1,.,.,TRBV9,CASRGTSEAFF,TGTGCCAGCAGGGGGACAAGTGAAGCTTTCTTT
13,TRBJ1-2,.,.,TRBV29-1,CSVEEDGGYGYTF,TGCAGCGTTGAAGAGGACGGAGGCTATGGCTACACCTTC
13,TRBJ2-7,.,.,TRBV12-2,CASRLARQVGQYF,TGTGCAAGTCGCTTAGCGAGGCAGGTGGGGCAGTACTTC
17,TRBJ2-3,.,few,TRBV6-1,CASSEAAGPADGDTQYF,TGTGCCAGCAGTGAAGCGGCGGGACCCGCCGACGGAGATACGCAGTATTTT
13,TRBJ2-7,.,.,TRBV4-1,CASSLGADREQYF,TGCGCCAGCAGCCTTGGGGCCGATCGAGAGCAGTACTTC
13,TRBJ2-2,.,few,TRBV29-1,CSHGEVNTGELFF,TGCAGCCACGGGGAAGTAAACACCGGGGAGCTGTTTTTT
16,TRBJ2-2,TRBD1,.,TRBV13,CASSFTGVTNTGELFF,TGTGCCAGCAGCTTCACAGGGGTCACGAACACCGGGGAGCTGTTTTTT
18,TRBJ2-1,TRBD2,few,TRBV18,CASSPTTSLPPPKNEQFF,TGTGCCAGCTCACCGACGACTAGCCTACCCCCCCCAAAGAATGAGCAGTTCTTC
15,TRBJ1-5,.,.,TRBV4-1,CASSQGRGFNQPQHF,TGCGCCAGCAGCCAAGGCAGGGGCTTCAATCAGCCCCAGCATTTT
13,TRBJ2-5,.,once,TRBV30,CAWTDGGPETQYF,TGTGCCTGGACGGACGGGGGGCCAGAGACCCAGTACTTC
12,TRBJ2-2,TRBD2,.,TRBV6-1,CAVREGTGELFF,TGTGCTGTGAGGGAGGGCACCGGGGAGCTGTTTTTT
12,TRBJ2-5,.,.,TRBV5-6,CASSLIQGTQYF,TGTGCCAGCAGCTTGATCCAAGGGACCCAGTACTTC
15,TRBJ1-5,TRBD1,.,TRBV6-5,CASSYRQGGNQPQHF,TGTGCCAGCAGTTACCGACAGGGAGGCAATCAGCCCCAGCATTTT
14,TRBJ2-7,.,.,TRBV6-6,CASSRGAVDYEQYF,TGTGCCAGCAGTAGGGGGGCCGTCGATTACGAGCAGTACTTC
14,TRBJ2-7,TRBD2,few,TRBV7-8,CASSLGGGGDEQYF,TGTGCCAGCAGCTTAGGGGGCGGGGGTGACGAGCAGTACTTC
12,TRBJ2-1,.,few,TRBV7-3,CASSLGTHEQFF,TGTGCCAGCAGCTTAGGGACACATGAGCAGTTCTTC
16,TRBJ2-5,.,.,TRBV9,CASSVDRVGGEETQYF,TGTGCCAGCAGCGTAGATCGGGTCGGCGGTGAGGAGACCCAGTACTTC
16,TRBJ2-1,TRBD2,.,TRBV4-1,CASSPITSGEPNEQFF,TGCGCCAGCAGCCCTATCACTAGCGGGGAGCCCAATGAGCAGTTCTTC
13,TRBJ2-7,.,.,TRBV7-2,CASSLVSSYEQYF,TGTGCCAGCAGCTTAGTCAGCTCCTACGAGCAGTACTTC
12,TRBJ2-2,.,.,TRBV5-1,CASSQGSGELFF,TGCGCCAGCAGCCAAGGGAGCGGGGAGCTGTTTTTT
13,TRBJ2-7,.,.,TRBV13,CASSVPRAYEQYF,TGTGCCAGCAGCGTACCGAGGGCCTACGAGCAGTACTTC
14,TRBJ2-5,TRBD2,.,TRBV30,CAWSALAGVDTQYF,TGTGCCTGGAGTGCCCTAGCGGGGGTAGACACCCAGTACTTC
15,TRBJ2-5,.,few,TRBV11-2,CASSLGRFSDETQYF,TGTGCCAGCAGCTTAGGGCGATTCAGCGACGAGACCCAGTACTTC
14,TRBJ2-7,TRBD1,once,TRBV5-1,CASSQQGGSYEQYF,TGCGCCAGCTCCCAACAGGGGGGCAGTTACGAGCAGTACTTC
15,TRBJ2-6,.,.,TRBV19,CASSMTDSGANVLTF,TGTGCCAGTAGTATGACAGATTCTGGGGCCAACGTCCTGACTTTC
13,TRBJ1-2,TRBD1,.,TRBV30,CAWNVHRGGGYTF,TGTGCCTGGAATGTTCACAGGGGTGGCGGCTACACCTTC
13,TRBJ1-2,.,few,TRBV15,CATSRDGVGGYTF,TGTGCCACCAGCAGAGACGGGGTGGGCGGCTACACCTTC
13,TRBJ2-3,.,once,TRBV5-1,CASAHTPTDTQYF,TGCGCCAGCGCCCATACTCCCACAGATACGCAGTATTTT
13,TRBJ1-5,.,.,TRBV29-1,CSVDTGTDQPQHF,TGCAGCGTGGACACAGGAACCGATCAGCCCCAGCATTTT